The TCR beta chain described here comes from a study of T cells in Graves' hyperthyroidism and ophthalmopathy. Study-level results: In the blood, most expanded thyroid clonotypes above 0.001 appeared as well.

Any patient presenting with uncontrolled infection, other autoimmune disease, pregnancy or lactation was left out. From approximately 9.3 ml of fresh peripheral blood, PBMCs were isolated. Regions amplified from RNA transcripts were the TCR beta CDR3 regions. TCR CDR3 underwent first-round RT-PCR with the HTBI primer set. TCRdb reanalysed the multiplex PCR reads using MiXCR and keeps one entry per CDR3 protein. This sample has 300,000 to 450,000 distinct CDR3 sequences; about 14% occur once, and the top ten carry about 19%. At least ten counts were recorded for this clonotype. Its antigen remains unknown. This clonotype originated in a woman aged 30 to 39 with Graves' ophthalmopathy. Material: blood.

CDR3 sequence reads: CASSLSSPGRTGELFF. The CDR3 DNA reads TGTGCCAGCAGTTTATCAAGCCCTGGGAGGACCGGGGAGCTGTTTTTT. The V gene is TRBV28, the J gene TRBJ2-2; TRBD2 might be the D (6 bases). Germline values: CDR1 MDHEN, CDR2 SYDVKM. This CDR3 contains 16 residues. Trimming removed 1 base from V and 5 bases from J, with 14 bases in between. Filled out from reference TRBV28 and TRBJ2-2, the complete variable domain reads DVKVTQSSRYLVKRTGEKVFLECVQDMDHENMFWYRQDPGLGLRLIYFSYDVKMKEKGDIPEGYSVSREKKERFSLILESASTNQTSMYLCASSLSSPGRTGELFFGEGSRLTVL.